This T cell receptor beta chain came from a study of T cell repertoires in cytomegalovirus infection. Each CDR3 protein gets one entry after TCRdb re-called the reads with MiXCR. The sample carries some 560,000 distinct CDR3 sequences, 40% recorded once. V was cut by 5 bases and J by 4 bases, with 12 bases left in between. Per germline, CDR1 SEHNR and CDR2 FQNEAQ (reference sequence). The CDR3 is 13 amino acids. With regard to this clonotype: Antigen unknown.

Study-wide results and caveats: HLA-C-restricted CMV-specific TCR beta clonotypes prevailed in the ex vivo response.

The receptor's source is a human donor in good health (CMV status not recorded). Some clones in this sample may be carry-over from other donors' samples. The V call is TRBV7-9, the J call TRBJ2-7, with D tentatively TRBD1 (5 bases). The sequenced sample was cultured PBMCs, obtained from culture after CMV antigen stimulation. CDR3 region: CASSDTTEYEQYF. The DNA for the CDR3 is TGTGCCAGCAGCGACACGACAGAGTACGAGCAGTACTTC.